These 2 T cell receptor beta chains share one sample of origin, sequenced in a study of blood T cell repertoires in COVID-19. Libraries were prepared by immunoSEQ multiplex PCR; TCRdb keeps only in-frame clonotypes and omits some of them. The sample yields 170,000 or so clones, about 88% seen once. The sample was peripheral blood. Receptors originate from a man between 60 and 75 years old with COVID-19, enrolled during active disease.

The rearrangement joins TRBV5-8 to TRBJ2-6; possible D gene TRBD1, 5 bases. Trimming removed 2 bases from V and 2 bases from J, with 17 bases in between. This CDR3 has 18 amino acids. CDR1 is SGHTS and CDR2 is YDEGEE in the germline V gene. CDR3 sequence (DNA): TGTGCCAGCAGCTTAACGGGTCAGGGTGTGACTGGGGCCAACGTCCTGACTTTC. Amino acids: CASSLTGQGVTGANVLTF.

J is TRBJ1-5 and V is TRBV25-1; D is perhaps TRBD1 (5 bases). CDR3 length equals 14 residues. Germline CDR1 MGHDK, CDR2 SYGVNS. V was trimmed by 6 bases and J by 3 bases, leaving 12 bases between them. The CDR3 DNA reads TGTGCCAGCAGCCATGGACATTCCAATCAGCCCCAGCATTTT. Its protein is CASSHGHSNQPQHF.